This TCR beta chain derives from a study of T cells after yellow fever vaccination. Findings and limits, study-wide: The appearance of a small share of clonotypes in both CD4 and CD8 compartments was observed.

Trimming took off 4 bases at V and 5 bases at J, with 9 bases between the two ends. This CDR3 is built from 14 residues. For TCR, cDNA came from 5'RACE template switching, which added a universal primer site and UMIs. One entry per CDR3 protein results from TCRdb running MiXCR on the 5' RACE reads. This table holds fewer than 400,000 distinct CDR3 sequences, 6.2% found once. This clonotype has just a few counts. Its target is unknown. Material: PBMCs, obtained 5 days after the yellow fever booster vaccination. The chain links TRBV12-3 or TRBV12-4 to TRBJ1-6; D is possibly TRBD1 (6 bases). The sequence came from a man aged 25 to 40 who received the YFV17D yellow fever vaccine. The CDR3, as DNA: TGTGCCAGCAGTTATACAGGGAATAATTCACCCCTCCACTTT. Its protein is CASSYTGNNSPLHF.